The clone carrying this T cell receptor beta chain was counted between two and nine times. Its cognate antigen is unknown. This CDR3 is built from 16 residues. The germline V gene has CDR1 LGHDT and CDR2 YNNKEL (reference sequence). Unmatched junction bases numbered 8, after V lost 4 bases and J lost 8 bases. This sample stems from a study of T cells after yellow fever vaccination. General study results and limits: Primary-vaccination clones mostly resurfaced post-booster (nearly 97% CD4, roughly 90% CD8).

TCRdb itself ran the 5' RACE reads through MiXCR, one entry per CDR3 protein. In the table there are about 320,000 distinct CDR3 sequences, roughly 10% of which are singletons. Sequences were derived from CD4+ T cells sorted from PBMCs, sampled 45 days after the yellow fever booster vaccination. The receptor was isolated from a young man who received the YFV17D yellow fever vaccine. The genes are TRBV3-1 and TRBJ2-1, with TRBD2 matching over 13 bases. CDR3 in amino acids: CASSPPGLAGVHEQFF. In DNA form, the CDR3 reads TGTGCCAGCAGCCCTCCCGGACTAGCGGGGGTACATGAGCAGTTCTTC.